The 6 T cell receptor beta chains reported below all come from one sample, sequenced in a study of shared clonotypes between healthy human individuals. Method: immunoSEQ multiplex PCR; TCRdb's copy keeps in-frame clones and lacks some. The table has fewer than 650,000 clones, over 60% seen once. The sample comprised PBMCs. All receptors derive from a woman between 40 and 55 years old in good health. Some clones in this sample may be carry-over from other donors' samples.

This clone was seen at least ten times. V and J are TRBV30 and TRBJ1-1, with D possibly being TRBD1 (5 bases). This CDR3 spans 11 amino acids. V lost 8 bases and J 4 bases, leaving 11 bases between the germline ends. Germline V gene lookup returns CDR1 GTSNPN and CDR2 SVGIG (reference sequence). The CDR3 loop reads CATRQTTEAFF. CDR3 DNA sequence: TGTGCCACCAGACAGACCACTGAAGCTTTCTTT.

The chain combines TRBV28 with TRBJ1-1; D not certain. The CDR3 totals 13 residues. Trimming stripped 3 bases from V and 10 bases from J, with 15 bases between. Germline CDR1 reads MDHEN; CDR2 reads SYDVKM. CDR3 residues: CASSFRGVRVAFF. The CDR3 DNA sequence: TGTGCCAGCAGTTTCCGGGGAGTGAGGGTAGCTTTCTTT.

The chain carries TRBV9 and TRBJ2-1; 8 bases are shared with TRBD2. The germline gives CDR1 SGDLS, CDR2 YYNGEE. V shed 0 bases, J shed 4 bases, and the junction held 9 bases outside the gene matches. The CDR3 consists of 17 residues. CDR3 region: CASSVVSAGAGYNEQFF. CDR3 bases: TGTGCCAGCAGCGTAGTTTCAGCGGGAGCGGGGTACAATGAGCAGTTCTTC. The full variable domain, with the rest looked up from reference TRBV9 and TRBJ2-1, is DSGVTQTPKHLITATGQRVTLRCSPRSGDLSVYWYQQSLDQGLQFLIQYYNGEERAKGNILERFSAQQFPDLHSELNLSSLELGDSALYFCASSVVSAGAGYNEQFFGPGTRLTVL.

The J gene is TRBJ2-1, the V gene TRBV7-3; 7 nucleotides align to TRBD2. Germline lookup yields CDR1 SGHTA and CDR2 FQGTGA. Germline trimming cut 7 bases from V and 6 bases from J; bases unmatched to any gene: 9. The CDR3 length is 14 residues. As DNA, the CDR3 is TGTGCCAGCACCAAAGCGGGAAGGCTCAATGAGCAGTTCTTC. Residues: CASTKAGRLNEQFF.

This rearrangement joins TRBV28 to TRBJ1-2; D remains unclear. Trimming removed 8 bases at V and 0 bases at J, with 13 bases between. Germline V gives CDR1 MDHEN, CDR2 SYDVKM. The CDR3 loop spans 14 amino acids. The CDR3 DNA reads as TGTGCCAGCCGGGTAACACCTGCTAACTATGGCTACACCTTC. It codes for CASRVTPANYGYTF.

V usage is TRBV28 and J usage is TRBJ2-5, with 7 bases aligning to TRBD2. J was trimmed by 9 bases and V by 1 base; bases with no gene match: 2. CDR1 and CDR2 from the germline V gene are MDHEN and SYDVKM. This CDR3 contains 12 residues. The CDR3 here is CASSLYRGAQYF. CDR3 sequence (DNA): TGTGCCAGCAGTTTATATCGGGGGGCCCAGTACTTC.